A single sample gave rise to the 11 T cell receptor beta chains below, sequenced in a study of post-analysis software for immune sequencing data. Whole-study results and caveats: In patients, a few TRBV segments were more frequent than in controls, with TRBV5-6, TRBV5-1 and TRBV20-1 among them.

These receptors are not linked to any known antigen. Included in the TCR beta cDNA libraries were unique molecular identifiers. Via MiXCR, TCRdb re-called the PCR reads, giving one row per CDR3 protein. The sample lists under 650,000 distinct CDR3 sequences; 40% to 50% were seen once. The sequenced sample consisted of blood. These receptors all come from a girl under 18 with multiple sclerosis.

This chain's CDR3 is CASSLSNRGANEKLFF. The CDR3, as DNA: TGTGCCAGCAGTTTAAGTAACCGTGGGGCTAATGAAAAACTGTTTTTT. This chain links TRBV28 with TRBJ1-4; no clear D gene. Per germline, CDR1 MDHEN and CDR2 SYDVKM. This CDR3 is 16 amino acids long. Trimming shortened V by 2 bases and J by 3 bases, and 13 bases separated the two germline ends.

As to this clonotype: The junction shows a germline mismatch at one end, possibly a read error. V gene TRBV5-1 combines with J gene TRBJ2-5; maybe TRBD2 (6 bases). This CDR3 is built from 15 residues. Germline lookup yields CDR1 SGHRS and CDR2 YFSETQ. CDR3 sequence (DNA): TGCGCCAGCGGCTTGGCGTCGGGACTGGAGGAGACCCAGTACTTC. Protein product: CASGLASGLEETQYF.

The DNA for the CDR3 is TGTGCCAGCAGGGCGGGGGGGGGCTTGGAGCAGTTCTTC. It encodes CASRAGGGLEQFF. V is TRBV6-5 and J is TRBJ2-1, with 9 bases fitting TRBD2. Germline CDR1 MNHEY, CDR2 SVGAGI. The length of the CDR3 is 13 residues. V was pared by 6 bases and J by 10 bases, with 7 bases of the junction left unmatched.

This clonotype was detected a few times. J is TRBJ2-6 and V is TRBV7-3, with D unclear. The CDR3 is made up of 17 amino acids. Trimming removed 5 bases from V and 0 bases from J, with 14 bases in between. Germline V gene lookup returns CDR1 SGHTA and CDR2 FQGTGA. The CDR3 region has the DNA TGTGCCAGCAGCCCCGAGGCGAGGTTCTCTGGGGCCAACGTCCTGACTTTC. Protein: CASSPEARFSGANVLTF.

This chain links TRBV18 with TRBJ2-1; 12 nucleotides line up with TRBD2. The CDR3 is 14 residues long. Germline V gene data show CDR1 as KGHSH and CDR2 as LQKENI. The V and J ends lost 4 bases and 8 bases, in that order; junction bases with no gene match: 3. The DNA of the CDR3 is TGTGCCAGCTCACGGACTAGCGGGGTAGATGAGCAGTTCTTC. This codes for CASSRTSGVDEQFF.

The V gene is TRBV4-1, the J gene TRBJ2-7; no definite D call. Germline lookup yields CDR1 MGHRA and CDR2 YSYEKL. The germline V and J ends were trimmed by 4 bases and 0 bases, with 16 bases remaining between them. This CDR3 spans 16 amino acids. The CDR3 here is CASSLLKVPFSYEQYF. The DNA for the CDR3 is TGCGCCAGCAGCCTATTAAAAGTCCCGTTCTCCTACGAGCAGTACTTC.

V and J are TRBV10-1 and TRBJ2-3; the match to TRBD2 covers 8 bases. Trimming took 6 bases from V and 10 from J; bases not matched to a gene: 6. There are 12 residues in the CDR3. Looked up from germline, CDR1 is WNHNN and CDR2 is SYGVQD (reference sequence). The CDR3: CASSITSGPQYF. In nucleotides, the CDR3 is TGCGCCAGCAGCATAACTAGCGGACCGCAGTATTTT.

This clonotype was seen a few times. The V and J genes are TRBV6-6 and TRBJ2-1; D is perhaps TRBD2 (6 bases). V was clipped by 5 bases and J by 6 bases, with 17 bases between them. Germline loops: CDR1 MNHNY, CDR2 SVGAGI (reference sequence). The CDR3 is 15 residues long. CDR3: CASSRPGLFPNEQFF. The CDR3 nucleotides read TGTGCCAGCAGTCGGCCGGGACTCTTCCCCAATGAGCAGTTCTTC.

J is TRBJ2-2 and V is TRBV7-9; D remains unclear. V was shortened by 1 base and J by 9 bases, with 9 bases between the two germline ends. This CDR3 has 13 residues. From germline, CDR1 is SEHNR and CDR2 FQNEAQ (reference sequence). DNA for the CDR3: TGTGCCAGCAGCTTAGTCTCCCACCGGGAGCTGTTTTTT. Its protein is CASSLVSHRELFF.

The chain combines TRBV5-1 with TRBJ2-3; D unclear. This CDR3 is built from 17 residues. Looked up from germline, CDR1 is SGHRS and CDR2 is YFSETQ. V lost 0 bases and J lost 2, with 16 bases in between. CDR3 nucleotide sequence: TGCGCCAGCAGCTTGGAGACTCACAGCGTAACCACAGATACGCAGTATTTT. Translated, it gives CASSLETHSVTTDTQYF.

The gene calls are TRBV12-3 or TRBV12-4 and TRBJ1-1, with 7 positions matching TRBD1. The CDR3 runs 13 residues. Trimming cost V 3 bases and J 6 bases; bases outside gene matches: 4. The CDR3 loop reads CASSLAQGAEAFF. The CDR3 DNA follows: TGTGCCAGCAGTTTGGCCCAGGGGGCTGAAGCTTTCTTT.